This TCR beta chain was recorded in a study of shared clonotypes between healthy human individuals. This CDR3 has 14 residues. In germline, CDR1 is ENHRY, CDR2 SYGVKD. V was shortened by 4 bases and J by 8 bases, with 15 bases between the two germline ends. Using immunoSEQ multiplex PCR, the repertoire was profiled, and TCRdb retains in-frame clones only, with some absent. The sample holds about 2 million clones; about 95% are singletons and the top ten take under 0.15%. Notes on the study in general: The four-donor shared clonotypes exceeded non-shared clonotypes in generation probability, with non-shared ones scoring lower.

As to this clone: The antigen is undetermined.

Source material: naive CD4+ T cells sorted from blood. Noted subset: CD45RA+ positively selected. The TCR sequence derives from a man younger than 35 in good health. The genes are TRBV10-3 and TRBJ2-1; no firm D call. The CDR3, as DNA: TGTGCCATCAGTGTGGCGGCCCTTGGGGATGAGCAGTTCTTC. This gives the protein CAISVAALGDEQFF.